Included here is one T cell receptor beta chain sequence, with context. This record belongs to a study of OX40 agonist ivuxolimab in advanced cancers. The repertoire was sequenced with immunoSEQ multiplex PCR; TCRdb's copy has only in-frame clones and lacks some. This table holds approximately 86,000 clones, around nine tenths found once. Germline V CDR1 and CDR2: SGHDN, FVKESK. The germline V and J ends were trimmed by 6 bases and 2 bases, with 10 bases remaining between them. The CDR3 sequence is 13 residues long. The sample consisted of CD4+ or CD8+ T cells sorted from blood, taken in a trial of the OX40 agonist ivuxolimab. This chain links TRBV14 with TRBJ1-2; D not certain. This TCR was sampled from an adult with an advanced solid tumor such as melanoma, head and neck, liver or kidney cancer. The CDR3: CASSLDQNYGYTF. Here the CDR3 DNA reads TGTGCCAGCAGTCTGGACCAGAACTATGGCTACACCTTC.